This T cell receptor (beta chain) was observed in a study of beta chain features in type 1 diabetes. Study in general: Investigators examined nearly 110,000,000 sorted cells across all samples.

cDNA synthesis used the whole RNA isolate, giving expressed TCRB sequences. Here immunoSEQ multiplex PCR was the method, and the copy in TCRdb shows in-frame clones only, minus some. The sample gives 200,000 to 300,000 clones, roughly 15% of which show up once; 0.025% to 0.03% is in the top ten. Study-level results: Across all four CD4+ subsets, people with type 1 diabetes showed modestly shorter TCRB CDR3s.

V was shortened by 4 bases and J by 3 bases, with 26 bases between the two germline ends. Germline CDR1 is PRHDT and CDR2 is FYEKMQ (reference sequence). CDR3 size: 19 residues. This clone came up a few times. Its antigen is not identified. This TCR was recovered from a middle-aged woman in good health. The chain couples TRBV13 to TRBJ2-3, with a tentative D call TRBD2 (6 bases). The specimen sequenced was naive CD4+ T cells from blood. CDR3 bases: TGTGCCAGCAGCTCCTCCGTGCGGGGCGGTCCCTCAGGAACAGATACGCAGTATTTT. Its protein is CASSSSVRGGPSGTDTQYF.